The 30 T cell receptor beta chains presented below share a single source sample, sequenced in a study of shared clonotypes between healthy human individuals (dated by TCRdb to the early 2020s). Library method: the immunoSEQ multiplex PCR assay. TCRdb provides this immuneACCESS table in a form limited to in-frame rearrangements. Some clones are lacking; in checked studies, under half of them reflect an unresolved V gene, and why the rest are absent is not known. Recorded for this sample are more than 1.2 million clones; 98% of them occurred a single time. The ten biggest clones cover about 0.35% of the sample. Source material: naive CD4+ T cells sorted from blood. Reading the label with the study, this specimen's cell subset or site is: CD45RA+ positively selected. The receptors stem from a man younger than 40 in good health.

V is TRBV7-2 and J is TRBJ1-5; the D is unclear. The CDR3 totals 15 residues. Germline CDR1 and CDR2: SGHTA and FQGNSA. The V and J ends lost 2 bases and 0 bases respectively, with 8 bases between them. CDR3 residues: CASSLFRDSNQPQHF. The CDR3 DNA is TGTGCCAGCAGCTTATTTCGGGATAGCAATCAGCCCCAGCATTTT.

The chain combines TRBV14 with TRBJ1-1, with 7 bases that match TRBD1. The CDR3 spans 13 residues. With V trimmed by 6 bases and J by 4 bases, 5 bases remained unmatched. Germline CDR1 is SGHDN and CDR2 is FVKESK. Written as DNA, the CDR3 is TGTGCCAGCAGTTTGACAGGGTCCACTGAAGCTTTCTTT. Translating it yields CASSLTGSTEAFF.

The gene calls are TRBV18 and TRBJ1-1; D remains ambiguous. V was pared by 2 bases and J by 5 bases, with 12 bases between. Germline CDR1 is KGHSH and CDR2 is LQKENI. This CDR3 has 14 residues. The CDR3 bases are TGTGCCAGCTCACCATCCCTGACACGAACTGAAGCTTTCTTT. Residues: CASSPSLTRTEAFF.

The chain has TRBV7-2 and TRBJ1-5; D is perhaps TRBD1 (6 bases). Trimming took 5 bases from V and 7 from J, leaving 15 bases between them. CDR1 SGHTA and CDR2 FQGNSA come from the germline V gene. The CDR3 has 14 amino acids. The chain's CDR3 is CASSPGEGWQPQHF. CDR3 sequence (DNA): TGTGCCAGCAGCCCAGGGGAGGGATGGCAGCCCCAGCATTTT.

This chain joins TRBV27 and TRBJ2-7; no clear D. In germline, CDR1 is MNHEY, CDR2 SMNVEV (reference sequence). This CDR3 comprises 13 residues. The V end was cut by 8 bases, the J end by 3 bases, with 14 bases between. The CDR3 reads CASGALPDYEQYF. The CDR3 region has the DNA TGTGCCAGCGGAGCGCTACCGGACTACGAGCAGTACTTC.

The chain links TRBV7-2 to TRBJ2-7; either TRBD1 or TRBD2 may fit D (5 bases each). The CDR3 extends over 12 amino acids. The V gene lost 4 bases and the J gene lost 4 bases, with 8 bases spanning the gap. Per the germline V gene, CDR1 is SGHTA and CDR2 is FQGNSA. The chain's CDR3 is CASSWDEYEQYF. The CDR3 DNA reads as TGTGCCAGCAGCTGGGACGAATACGAGCAGTACTTC.

The chain joins TRBV11-2 to TRBJ2-1; unclear D gene. Per germline, CDR1 SGHAT and CDR2 FQNNGV. This CDR3 spans 15 amino acids. The V and J ends lost 2 bases and 4 bases respectively, with 12 bases between them. The chain's CDR3 is CASSLSFDRYNEQFF. The CDR3 DNA is TGTGCCAGCAGCTTATCGTTCGACCGTTACAATGAGCAGTTCTTC.

This rearrangement joins TRBV27 to TRBJ2-2; TRBD1 aligns across 8 bases. CDR1 MNHEY and CDR2 SMNVEV come from the germline V gene (reference sequence). The V gene end was trimmed by 10 bases and the J gene end by 5 bases; junction bases not matched to a gene: 9. The CDR3 consists of 14 residues. The DNA of the CDR3 is TGTGCCACGACTCGGGACAGGTCAACCGGGGAGCTGTTTTTT. This encodes CATTRDRSTGELFF.

This CDR3 is CASSTLGSNEQFF. DNA for the CDR3: TGTGCCAGCAGTACCCTGGGGAGCAATGAGCAGTTCTTC. The V gene is TRBV6-6, the J gene TRBJ2-1, with TRBD2 as a possible D gene (5 bases). V lost 5 bases, J lost 6 bases, and 11 bases lay in between. This CDR3 contains 13 residues. Germline CDR1 is MNHNY and CDR2 is SVGAGI (reference sequence).

This rearrangement joins TRBV15 to TRBJ2-1; D is undetermined. V was cut by 0 bases and J by 4 bases, with 10 bases left in between. Germline CDR1 reads LNHNV; CDR2 reads YYDKDF (reference sequence). CDR3 length: 15 amino acids. CDR3 in DNA: TGTGCCACCAGCAGAGATCTACCCCGGTACAATGAGCAGTTCTTC. Translating gives CATSRDLPRYNEQFF.

The J gene is TRBJ2-7, the V gene TRBV6-6; D not resolved. Germline CDR1 MNHNY, CDR2 SVGAGI (reference sequence). Trimming cost V 7 bases and J 3 bases, with 10 bases left between them. The CDR3 has 12 residues. As DNA, the CDR3 is TGTGCCAGCACCAACCAAAACTACGAGCAGTACTTC. It specifies CASTNQNYEQYF.

The chain uses TRBV23-1 and TRBJ2-7; no reliable D call. TRBV23-1 is marked as an open reading frame, function uncertain. Trimming stripped 2 bases from V and 7 bases from J, with 9 bases between. The CDR3 runs 12 residues. Here the CDR3 DNA reads TGCGCCAGCAGTCAACCTCCGTGGGAGCAGTACTTC. Translating it yields CASSQPPWEQYF.

The rearrangement uses TRBV5-6 and TRBJ2-1, with D tentatively TRBD1 or TRBD2 (5 bases each). Germline V CDR1 and CDR2: SGHDT, YYEEEE. V gave up 4 bases and J gave up 5 bases, with 22 bases separating them. The CDR3 has 17 residues. The CDR3: CASSTLMGVLGDNEQFF. CDR3 in DNA: TGTGCCAGCAGCACCCTGATGGGGGTGTTGGGGGACAATGAGCAGTTCTTC.

The chain uses TRBV5-1 and TRBJ1-2, with D perhaps TRBD1 (5 bases). Germline CDR1 reads SGHRS; CDR2 reads YFSETQ. Deletions cut 4 bases from V and 0 bases from J, with 25 bases between. The CDR3 runs to 19 residues. The CDR3 DNA follows: TGCGCCAGCAGCCACGGAACCACCGGGCAGGGTAATTCTAACTATGGCTACACCTTC. Protein product: CASSHGTTGQGNSNYGYTF. The whole variable domain, filled in from reference TRBV5-1 and TRBJ1-2, reads KAGVTQTPRYLIKTRGQQVTLSCSPISGHRSVSWYQQTPGQGLQFLFEYFSETQRNKGNFPGRFSGRQFSNSRSEMNVSTLELGDSALYLCASSHGTTGQGNSNYGYTFGSGTRLTVV.

The chain joins TRBV10-3 to TRBJ2-2, with no clear D. The germline V and J ends were trimmed by 8 bases and 8 bases, with 9 bases remaining between them. Germline V gene data show CDR1 as ENHRY and CDR2 as SYGVKD. This CDR3 spans 11 amino acids. CDR3 bases: TGTGCCATCGGGATGGTGGGGGAGCTGTTTTTT. Translation: CAIGMVGELFF.

The chain employs TRBV10-2 and TRBJ2-1; 9 positions match TRBD1. Germline V gene data show CDR1 as WSHSY and CDR2 as SAAADI. The CDR3 is 11 residues long. Losses at the gene ends were 9 bases for V and 15 bases for J; bases not matched to a gene: 9. The CDR3 DNA reads TGCGCCAGTTATTCCGGGACAGGGCTGTTCTTC. Protein sequence: CASYSGTGLFF.

With respect to this clone: The sample has other DNA sequences that encode this CDR3 too. The V and J genes are TRBV27 and TRBJ1-3, with 7 bases that match TRBD1. This CDR3 has 14 amino acids. V lost 6 bases, J lost 0 bases, and 2 bases stayed unmatched. Germline V CDR1 and CDR2: MNHEY, SMNVEV (reference sequence). CDR3 in amino acids: CASSYRGSGNTIYF. The CDR3 region has the DNA TGTGCCAGCAGCTACAGGGGCTCTGGAAACACCATATATTTT.

The chain uses TRBV11-3 and TRBJ2-3; D is unresolved. The V and J ends lost 3 bases and 0 bases respectively, with 4 bases between them. The germline V gene encodes CDR1 SGHNT and CDR2 YENEEA. The CDR3 is 13 residues long. In DNA form, the CDR3 reads TGTGCCAGCAGCTTCGGAAGCACAGATACGCAGTATTTT. Encoded protein: CASSFGSTDTQYF. The complete variable domain, with remaining parts taken from reference TRBV11-3 and TRBJ2-3, reads EAGVVQSPRYKIIEKKQPVAFWCNPISGHNTLYWYLQNLGQGPELLIRYENEEAVDDSQLPKDRFSAERLKGVDSTLKIQPAELGDSAVYLCASSFGSTDTQYFGPGTRLTVL.

This clone was seen a single time. V usage is TRBV29-1 and J usage is TRBJ2-5, with no clear D. V dropped 1 base and J dropped 7 bases, with 13 bases sitting between them. CDR1 is SQVTM and CDR2 is ANQGSEA in the germline V gene. This CDR3 has 13 amino acids. The CDR3 nucleotides are TGCAGCGTTGAAGTGGCAGTTTTTGGGACCCAGTACTTC. The encoded protein is CSVEVAVFGTQYF.

This chain links TRBV5-4 with TRBJ2-7; tentatively, D is TRBD2 (5 bases). Trimming cost V 6 bases and J 0 bases, with 7 bases left between them. The CDR3 has 12 amino acids. Looked up from germline, CDR1 is SGHNT and CDR2 is YYREEE (reference sequence). The CDR3 coding sequence is TGTGCCAGCAAAACTAGCTCCTACGAGCAGTACTTC. Amino acid sequence: CASKTSSYEQYF.

The chain has TRBV19 and TRBJ2-7; 10 bases are shared with TRBD2. CDR1 and CDR2 (germline): LNHDA, SQIVND (reference sequence). This CDR3 spans 17 amino acids. V lost 5 bases, J lost 1 base, and 11 bases stayed unmatched. The CDR3 region has the DNA TGTGCCAGTAGTCGATTAGCGGGAGGAACCGTGTCCTACGAGCAGTACTTC. Translated: CASSRLAGGTVSYEQYF.

V gene TRBV9 combines with J gene TRBJ2-3; D not resolved. This CDR3 region has 15 residues. In germline, CDR1 is SGDLS, CDR2 YYNGEE. V shed 4 bases and J shed 6 bases, with 18 bases lying between them. CDR3 sequence (DNA): TGTGCCAGCAGCATTGGCCTTGGAGCTGTTGATACGCAGTATTTT. Its protein product is CASSIGLGAVDTQYF.

The chain recombines TRBV6-5 with TRBJ2-2; 9 nucleotides agree with TRBD1. The germline gives CDR1 MNHEY, CDR2 SVGAGI. The CDR3 has 15 amino acids. With V trimmed by 6 bases and J by 3 bases, 5 bases remained unmatched. The CDR3 loop is CASRLRDRDTGELFF. CDR3 sequence (DNA): TGTGCCAGCAGGCTCCGGGACAGGGACACCGGGGAGCTGTTTTTT.

The chain carries TRBV18 and TRBJ1-1; D unclear. CDR3 size: 16 residues. Trimming removed 2 bases at V and 4 bases at J, with 17 bases between. Germline V gives CDR1 KGHSH, CDR2 LQKENI. The CDR3, as DNA: TGTGCCAGCTCACCATCAATGGACCTTACGGGCACTGAAGCTTTCTTT. This codes for CASSPSMDLTGTEAFF.

The chain employs TRBV5-1 and TRBJ2-2; D is possibly TRBD2 (7 bases). Germline CDR1 and CDR2: SGHRS and YFSETQ. The CDR3 runs to 22 residues. Trimming stripped 1 base from V and 2 bases from J, with 30 bases between. CDR3 region: CASSLPRSTHRTGGLNTGELFF. The CDR3 DNA reads as TGCGCCAGCAGCTTGCCCCGTTCAACGCACAGGACGGGGGGCTTAAACACCGGGGAGCTGTTTTTT.

The rearrangement links TRBV23-1 to TRBJ1-4; D remains unclear. TRBV23-1 belongs to the ORF category, with a function that is uncertain. Deletions cut 4 bases from V and 1 base from J, with 10 bases between. The CDR3 totals 15 residues. The chain's CDR3 is CASSRPGRTNEKLFF. The CDR3 nucleotides are TGCGCCAGCAGTCGTCCGGGGAGAACTAATGAAAAACTGTTTTTT.

This chain links TRBV6-6 with TRBJ2-1; the D gene is possibly TRBD1 (6 bases). The CDR3 sequence is 15 residues long. V was clipped by 3 bases and J by 7 bases, with 16 bases between them. Looked up from germline, CDR1 is MNHNY and CDR2 is SVGAGI (reference sequence). As DNA, the CDR3 is TGTGCCAGCAGTTATCCCAGGGGCGCTGGGAATGAGCAGTTCTTC. Residues: CASSYPRGAGNEQFF.

The chain combines TRBV7-9 with TRBJ2-3; 8 positions match TRBD2. This CDR3 region has 16 residues. The germline V gene encodes CDR1 SEHNR and CDR2 FQNEAQ (reference sequence). V dropped 6 bases and J dropped 1; count of bases not matched to a gene: 9. DNA of the CDR3: TGTGCCAGCAGGGGACTAGACGCTTCTGGCACAGATACGCAGTATTTT. This codes for CASRGLDASGTDTQYF.

The J gene is TRBJ2-7, the V gene TRBV5-4; TRBD1 is a possible D gene (5 bases). Germline lookup yields CDR1 SGHNT and CDR2 YYREEE (reference sequence). V was cut by 1 base and J by 5 bases, with 10 bases left in between. The CDR3 runs 13 residues. The CDR3 spells CASSLIGADEQYF. CDR3 DNA sequence: TGTGCCAGCAGCTTGATAGGGGCGGACGAGCAGTACTTC.

The rearrangement uses TRBV14 and TRBJ2-7; TRBD2 agrees at 7 bases. The length of the CDR3 is 13 residues. The ends lost 2 bases at V and 9 bases at J; junction bases unmatched: 7. Germline lookup yields CDR1 SGHDN and CDR2 FVKESK. CDR3 region: CASSQQAGSRQYF. CDR3 coding DNA: TGTGCCAGCAGCCAACAAGCGGGATCACGGCAGTACTTC.